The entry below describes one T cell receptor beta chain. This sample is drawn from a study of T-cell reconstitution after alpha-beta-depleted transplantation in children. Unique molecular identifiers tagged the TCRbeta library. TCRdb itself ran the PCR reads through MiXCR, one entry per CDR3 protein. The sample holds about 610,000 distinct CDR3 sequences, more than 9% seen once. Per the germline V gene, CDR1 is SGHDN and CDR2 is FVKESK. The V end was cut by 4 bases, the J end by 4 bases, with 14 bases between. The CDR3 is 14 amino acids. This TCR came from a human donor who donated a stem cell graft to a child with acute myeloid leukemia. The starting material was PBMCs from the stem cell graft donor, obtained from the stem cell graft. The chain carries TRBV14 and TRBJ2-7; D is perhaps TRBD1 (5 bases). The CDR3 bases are TGTGCCAGCAGCCGCAACTCTAGGGGTTACGAGCAGTACTTC. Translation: CASSRNSRGYEQYF.